This TCR beta chain was observed in a study of cytotoxic CD8 clonotypes in ibrutinib-treated CLL. General study findings and limits: Before falling back toward baseline at progression, clonality had risen at the time of ibrutinib response.

The protocol was immunoSEQ multiplex PCR, while the TCRdb copy is restricted to in-frame clones and leaves out a portion. The sample carries about 140,000 clones, under 95% recorded once. Remarks on this clone: What it binds is unknown.

Germline CDR1 is MDHEN and CDR2 is SYDVKM. The CDR3 length is 12 residues. Trimming cost V 4 bases and J 10 bases, with 11 bases left between them. V and J are TRBV28 and TRBJ1-5; D gene ambiguous. The receptor comes from a human donor with chronic lymphocytic leukemia. The sample was PBMCs, taken after 12 months of ibrutinib treatment. CDR3: CASSSPIRPQHF. In nucleotides, the CDR3 is TGTGCCAGCAGTTCCCCAATACGACCCCAGCATTTT.